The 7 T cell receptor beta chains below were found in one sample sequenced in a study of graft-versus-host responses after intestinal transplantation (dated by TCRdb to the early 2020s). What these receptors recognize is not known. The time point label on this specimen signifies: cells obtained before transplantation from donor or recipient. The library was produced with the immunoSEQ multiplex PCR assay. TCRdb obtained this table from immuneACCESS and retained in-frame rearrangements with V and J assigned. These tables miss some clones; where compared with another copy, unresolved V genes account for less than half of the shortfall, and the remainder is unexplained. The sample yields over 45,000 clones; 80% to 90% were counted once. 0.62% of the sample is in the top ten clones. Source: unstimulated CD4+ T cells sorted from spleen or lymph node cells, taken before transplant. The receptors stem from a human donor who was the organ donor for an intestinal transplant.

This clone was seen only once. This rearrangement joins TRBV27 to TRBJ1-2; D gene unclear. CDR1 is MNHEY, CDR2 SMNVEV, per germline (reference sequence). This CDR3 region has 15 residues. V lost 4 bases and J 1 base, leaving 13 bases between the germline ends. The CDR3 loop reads CASSSRVGINYGYTF. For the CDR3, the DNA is TGTGCCAGCAGTTCCCGTGTCGGGATTAACTATGGCTACACCTTC.

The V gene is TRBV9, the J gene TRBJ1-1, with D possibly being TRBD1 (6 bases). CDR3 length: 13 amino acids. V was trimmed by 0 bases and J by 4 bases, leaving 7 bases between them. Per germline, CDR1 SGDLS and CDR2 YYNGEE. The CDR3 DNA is TGTGCCAGCAGCGTAGCAGGGGCCACTGAAGCTTTCTTT. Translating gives CASSVAGATEAFF.

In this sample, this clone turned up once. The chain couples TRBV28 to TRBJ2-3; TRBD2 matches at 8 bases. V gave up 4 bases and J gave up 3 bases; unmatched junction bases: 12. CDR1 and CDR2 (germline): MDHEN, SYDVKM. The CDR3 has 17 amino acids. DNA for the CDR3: TGTGCCAGCAGTTCGCCATCCTTACTAGCGGCTACAGATACGCAGTATTTT. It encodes CASSSPSLLAATDTQYF.

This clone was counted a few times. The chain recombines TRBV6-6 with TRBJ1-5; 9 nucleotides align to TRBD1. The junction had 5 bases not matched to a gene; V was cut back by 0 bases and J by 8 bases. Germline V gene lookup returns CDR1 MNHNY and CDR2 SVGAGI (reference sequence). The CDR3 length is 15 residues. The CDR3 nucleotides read TGTGCCAGCAGTTACTCGGGACAGGGTATGGAGCCCCAGCATTTT. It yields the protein CASSYSGQGMEPQHF.

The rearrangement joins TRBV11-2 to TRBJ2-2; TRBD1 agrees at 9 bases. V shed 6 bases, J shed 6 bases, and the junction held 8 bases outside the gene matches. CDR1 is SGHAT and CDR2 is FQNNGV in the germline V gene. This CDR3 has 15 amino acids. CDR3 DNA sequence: TGTGCCAGCAGGCCGACAGGGGGGGTTCCCGGGGAGCTGTTTTTT. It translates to CASRPTGGVPGELFF.

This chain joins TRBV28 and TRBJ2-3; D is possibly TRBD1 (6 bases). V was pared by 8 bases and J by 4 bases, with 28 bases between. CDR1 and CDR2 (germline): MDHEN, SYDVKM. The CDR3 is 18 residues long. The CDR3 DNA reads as TGTGCCAGCTTGGGCCCTATATCCCCGACAGGTAAGGCAGATACGCAGTATTTT. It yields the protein CASLGPISPTGKADTQYF.

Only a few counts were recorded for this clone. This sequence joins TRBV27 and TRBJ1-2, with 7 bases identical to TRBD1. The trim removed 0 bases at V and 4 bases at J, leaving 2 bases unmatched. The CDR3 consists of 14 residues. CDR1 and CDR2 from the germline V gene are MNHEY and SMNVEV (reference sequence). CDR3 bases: TGTGCCAGCAGTTTATCCCGGGACAGCTATGGCTACACCTTC. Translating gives CASSLSRDSYGYTF.